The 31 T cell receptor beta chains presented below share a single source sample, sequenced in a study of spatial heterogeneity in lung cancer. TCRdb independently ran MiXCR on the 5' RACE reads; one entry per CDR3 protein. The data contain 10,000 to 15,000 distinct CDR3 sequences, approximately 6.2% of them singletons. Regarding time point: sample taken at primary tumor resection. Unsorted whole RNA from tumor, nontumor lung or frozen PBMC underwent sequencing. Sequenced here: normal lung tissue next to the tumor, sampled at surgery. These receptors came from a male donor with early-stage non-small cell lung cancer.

CDR3 region: CATSGRLSNQPQHF. The CDR3, as DNA: TGTGCCACCAGTGGAAGGCTTAGCAATCAGCCCCAGCATTTT. V and J are TRBV24-1 and TRBJ1-5, with unresolved D. CDR3 length: 14 amino acids. CDR1 is KGHDR and CDR2 is SFDVKD in the germline V gene. The V and J ends lost 5 bases and 0 bases respectively, with 7 bases between them.

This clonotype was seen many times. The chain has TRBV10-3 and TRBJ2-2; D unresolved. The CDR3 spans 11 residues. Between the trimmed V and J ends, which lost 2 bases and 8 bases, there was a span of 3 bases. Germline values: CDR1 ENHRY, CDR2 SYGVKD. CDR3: CAISELGELFF. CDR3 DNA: TGTGCCATCAGTGAGCTGGGGGAGCTGTTTTTT.

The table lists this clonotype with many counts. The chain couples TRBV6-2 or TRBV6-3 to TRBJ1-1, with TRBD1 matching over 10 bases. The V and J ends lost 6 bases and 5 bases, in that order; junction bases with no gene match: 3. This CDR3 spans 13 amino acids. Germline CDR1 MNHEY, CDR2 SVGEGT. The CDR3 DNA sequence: TGTGCCAGCAGCGGACAGGGGGTGACTGAAGCTTTCTTT. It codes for CASSGQGVTEAFF.

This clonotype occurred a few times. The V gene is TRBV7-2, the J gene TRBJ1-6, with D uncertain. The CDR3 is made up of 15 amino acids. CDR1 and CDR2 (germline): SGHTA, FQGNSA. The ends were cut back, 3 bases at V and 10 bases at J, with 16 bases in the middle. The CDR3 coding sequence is TGTGCCAGCAGCTTGACGGATAGTGGAAGGTCACCCCTCCACTTT. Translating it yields CASSLTDSGRSPLHF.

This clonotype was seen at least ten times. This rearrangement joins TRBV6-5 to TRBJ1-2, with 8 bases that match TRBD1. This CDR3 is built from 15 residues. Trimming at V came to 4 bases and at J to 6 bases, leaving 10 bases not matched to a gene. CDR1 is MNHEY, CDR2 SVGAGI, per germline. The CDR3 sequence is CASSSLRGLSDGYTF. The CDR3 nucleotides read TGTGCCAGCAGTTCCCTCAGGGGGCTAAGCGATGGCTACACCTTC.

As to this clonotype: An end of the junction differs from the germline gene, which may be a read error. CDR3 sequence (DNA): TGTACCAGCAGTGCCATTACGACGGATTCACCCCTCCACTTT. It is translated as CTSSAITTDSPLHF. The chain employs TRBV28 and TRBJ1-6, with D hard to call. Germline loops: CDR1 MDHEN, CDR2 SYDVKM. CDR3 length: 14 residues.

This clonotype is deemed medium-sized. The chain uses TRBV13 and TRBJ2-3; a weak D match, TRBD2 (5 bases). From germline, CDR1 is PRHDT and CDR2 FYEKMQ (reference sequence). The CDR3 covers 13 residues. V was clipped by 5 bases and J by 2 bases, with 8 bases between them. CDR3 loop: CASSLGLTDTQYF. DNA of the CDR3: TGTGCCAGCAGCCTTGGACTCACAGATACGCAGTATTTT.

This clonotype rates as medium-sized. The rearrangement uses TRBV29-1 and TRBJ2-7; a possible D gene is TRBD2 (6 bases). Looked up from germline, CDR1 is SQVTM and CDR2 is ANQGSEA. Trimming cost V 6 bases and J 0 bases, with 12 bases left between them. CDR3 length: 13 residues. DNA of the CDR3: TGCAGCGTAAGGGACTCCGGCTCCTACGAGCAGTACTTC. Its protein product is CSVRDSGSYEQYF.

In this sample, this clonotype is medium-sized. CDR3 DNA: TGTGCCAGCAGTCGGGACTCTTCGAGGGAGCAGTTCTTC. Its protein product is CASSRDSSREQFF. The chain combines TRBV27 with TRBJ2-1; D is possibly TRBD2 (6 bases). Germline V gene lookup returns CDR1 MNHEY and CDR2 SMNVEV (reference sequence). CDR3 size: 13 residues. V lost 5 bases to trimming and J lost 10 bases, with 15 bases between them.

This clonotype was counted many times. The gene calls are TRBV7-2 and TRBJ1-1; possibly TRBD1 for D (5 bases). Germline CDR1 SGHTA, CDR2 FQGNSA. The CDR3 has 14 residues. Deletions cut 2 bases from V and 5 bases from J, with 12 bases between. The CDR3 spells CASSLLPGGTEAFF. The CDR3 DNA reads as TGTGCCAGCAGCTTATTACCCGGGGGGACTGAAGCTTTCTTT.

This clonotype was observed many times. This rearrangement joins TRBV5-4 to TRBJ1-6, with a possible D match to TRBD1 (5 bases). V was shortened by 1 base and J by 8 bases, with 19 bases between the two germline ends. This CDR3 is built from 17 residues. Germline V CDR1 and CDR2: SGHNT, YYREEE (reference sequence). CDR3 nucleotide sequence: TGTGCCAGCAGCTTGACTACACGACGAACGGGGGATTCACCCCTCCACTTT. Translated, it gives CASSLTTRRTGDSPLHF.

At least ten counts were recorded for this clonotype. The CDR3 is CASALGVGYTF. The CDR3 DNA follows: TGTGCCAGTGCCCTGGGGGTCGGCTACACCTTC. This chain joins TRBV6-1 and TRBJ1-2; tentative D call: TRBD1 (5 bases). There are 11 residues in the CDR3. Looked up from germline, CDR1 is MNHNS and CDR2 is SASEGT. With 9 bases removed from V and 8 bases from J, the gap between germline ends came to 13 bases.

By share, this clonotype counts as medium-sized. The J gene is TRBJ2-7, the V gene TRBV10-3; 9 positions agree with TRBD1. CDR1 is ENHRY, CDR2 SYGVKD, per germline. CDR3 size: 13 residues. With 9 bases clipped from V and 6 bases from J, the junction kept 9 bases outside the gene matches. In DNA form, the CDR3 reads TGTGCCATATCAGGACAGGGGCAGACCGAGCAGTACTTC. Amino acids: CAISGQGQTEQYF.

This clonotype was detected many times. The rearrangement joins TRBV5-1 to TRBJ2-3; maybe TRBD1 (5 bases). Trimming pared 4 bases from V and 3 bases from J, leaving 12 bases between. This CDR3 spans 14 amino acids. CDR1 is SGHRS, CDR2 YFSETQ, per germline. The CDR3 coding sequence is TGCGCCAGCAGCCCGCAGGGCTTTACAGATACGCAGTATTTT. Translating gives CASSPQGFTDTQYF.

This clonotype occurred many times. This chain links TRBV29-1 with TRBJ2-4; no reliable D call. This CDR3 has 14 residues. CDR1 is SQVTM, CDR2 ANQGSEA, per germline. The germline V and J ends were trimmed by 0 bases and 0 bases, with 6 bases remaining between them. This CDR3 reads CSVEDSIAKNIQYF. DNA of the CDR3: TGCAGCGTTGAAGACTCCATAGCCAAAAACATTCAGTACTTC.

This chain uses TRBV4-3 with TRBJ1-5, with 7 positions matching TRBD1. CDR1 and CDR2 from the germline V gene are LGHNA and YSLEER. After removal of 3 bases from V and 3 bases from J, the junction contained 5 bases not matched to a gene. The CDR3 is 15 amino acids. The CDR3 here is CASSQTGSFNQPQHF. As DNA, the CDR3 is TGCGCCAGCAGCCAGACAGGGTCCTTCAATCAGCCCCAGCATTTT.

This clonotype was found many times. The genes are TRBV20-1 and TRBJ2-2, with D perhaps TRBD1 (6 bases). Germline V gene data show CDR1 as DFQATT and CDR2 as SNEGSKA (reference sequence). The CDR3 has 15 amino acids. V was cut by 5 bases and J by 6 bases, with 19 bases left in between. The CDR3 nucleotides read TGCAGTGCTCCCGGCGGCAGGGGAGAACCCGGGGAGCTGTTTTTT. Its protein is CSAPGGRGEPGELFF.

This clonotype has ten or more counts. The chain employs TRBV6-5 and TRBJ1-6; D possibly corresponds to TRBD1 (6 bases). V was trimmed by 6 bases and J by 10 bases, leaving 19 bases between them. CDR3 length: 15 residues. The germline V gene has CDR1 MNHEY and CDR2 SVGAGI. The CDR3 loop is CASRPDSRNRSPLHF. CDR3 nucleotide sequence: TGTGCCAGCAGGCCGGACAGTAGAAATCGGTCACCCCTCCACTTT.

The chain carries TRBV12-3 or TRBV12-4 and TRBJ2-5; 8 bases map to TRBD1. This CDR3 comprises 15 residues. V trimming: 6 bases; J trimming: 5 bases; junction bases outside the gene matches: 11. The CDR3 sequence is CASRMTGQGGETQYF. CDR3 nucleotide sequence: TGTGCCAGCAGAATGACTGGACAGGGCGGGGAGACCCAGTACTTC.

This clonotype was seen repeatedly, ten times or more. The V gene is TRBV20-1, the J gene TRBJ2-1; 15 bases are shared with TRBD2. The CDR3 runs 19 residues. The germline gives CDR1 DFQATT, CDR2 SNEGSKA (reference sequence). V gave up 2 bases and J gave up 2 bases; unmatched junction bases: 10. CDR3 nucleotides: TGCAGTGCTAGAAATCCGGGACTAGCGGGAGGTGCTGCCTACAATGAGCAGTTCTTC. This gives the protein CSARNPGLAGGAAYNEQFF.

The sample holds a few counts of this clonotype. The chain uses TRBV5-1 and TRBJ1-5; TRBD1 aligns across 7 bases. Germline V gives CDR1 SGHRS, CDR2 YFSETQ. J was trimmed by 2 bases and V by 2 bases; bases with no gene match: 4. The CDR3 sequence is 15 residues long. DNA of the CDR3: TGCGCCAGCAGCTTTGGACAGGAGGGCAATCAGCCCCAGCATTTT. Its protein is CASSFGQEGNQPQHF.

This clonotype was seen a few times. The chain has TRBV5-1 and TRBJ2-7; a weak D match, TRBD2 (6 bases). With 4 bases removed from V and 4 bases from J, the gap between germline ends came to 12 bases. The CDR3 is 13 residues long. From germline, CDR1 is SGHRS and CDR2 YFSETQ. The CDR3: CASSPGRWYEQYF. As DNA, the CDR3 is TGCGCCAGCAGCCCCGGGAGATGGTACGAGCAGTACTTC. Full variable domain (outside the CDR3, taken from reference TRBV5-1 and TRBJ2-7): KAGVTQTPRYLIKTRGQQVTLSCSPISGHRSVSWYQQTPGQGLQFLFEYFSETQRNKGNFPGRFSGRQFSNSRSEMNVSTLELGDSALYLCASSPGRWYEQYFGPGTRLTVT.

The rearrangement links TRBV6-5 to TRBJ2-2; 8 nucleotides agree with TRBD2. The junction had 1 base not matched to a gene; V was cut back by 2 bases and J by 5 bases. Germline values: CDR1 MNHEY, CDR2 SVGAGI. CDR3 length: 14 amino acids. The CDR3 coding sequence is TGTGCCAGCAGTTACCGGGAGGGGACCGGGGAGCTGTTTTTT. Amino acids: CASSYREGTGELFF.

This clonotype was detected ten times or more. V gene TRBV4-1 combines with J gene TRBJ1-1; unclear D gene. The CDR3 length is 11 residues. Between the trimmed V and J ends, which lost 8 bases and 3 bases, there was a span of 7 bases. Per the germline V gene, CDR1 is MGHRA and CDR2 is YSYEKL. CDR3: CASQVDTEAFF. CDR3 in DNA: TGCGCCAGCCAAGTGGACACTGAAGCTTTCTTT.

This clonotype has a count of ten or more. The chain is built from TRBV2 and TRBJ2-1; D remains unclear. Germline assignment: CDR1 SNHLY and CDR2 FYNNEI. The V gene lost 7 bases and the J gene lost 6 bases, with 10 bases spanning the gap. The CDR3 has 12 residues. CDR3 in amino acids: CASKWASNEQFF. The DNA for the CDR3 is TGTGCCAGCAAGTGGGCGAGCAATGAGCAGTTCTTC.

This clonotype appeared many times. The CDR3 spells CASSLAGQGPHNEQFF. The CDR3 DNA sequence: TGTGCCAGCAGCTTAGCAGGACAGGGTCCCCACAATGAGCAGTTCTTC. The chain links TRBV7-9 to TRBJ2-1; TRBD1 aligns across 8 bases. The CDR3 totals 16 residues. Germline CDR1 is SEHNR and CDR2 is FQNEAQ (reference sequence). Trimming took 0 bases from V and 5 from J; bases not matched to a gene: 6.

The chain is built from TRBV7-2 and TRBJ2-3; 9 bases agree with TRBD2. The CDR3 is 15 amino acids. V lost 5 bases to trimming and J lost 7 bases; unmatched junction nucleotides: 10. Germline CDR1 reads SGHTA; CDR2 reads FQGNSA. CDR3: CASSPGTSFMNTQYF. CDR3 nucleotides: TGTGCCAGCAGCCCCGGGACTAGCTTTATGAATACGCAGTATTTT.

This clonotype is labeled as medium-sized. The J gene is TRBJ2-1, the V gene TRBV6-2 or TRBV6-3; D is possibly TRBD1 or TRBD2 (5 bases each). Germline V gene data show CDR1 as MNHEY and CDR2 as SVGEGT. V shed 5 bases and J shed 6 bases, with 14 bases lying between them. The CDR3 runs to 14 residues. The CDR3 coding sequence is TGTGCCAGCAGTGATGGGACCCTGCCCAATGAGCAGTTCTTC. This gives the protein CASSDGTLPNEQFF.

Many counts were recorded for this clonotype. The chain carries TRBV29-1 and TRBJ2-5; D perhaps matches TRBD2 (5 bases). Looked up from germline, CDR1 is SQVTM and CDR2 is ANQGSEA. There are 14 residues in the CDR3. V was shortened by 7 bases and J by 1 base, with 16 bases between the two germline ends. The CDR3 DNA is TGCAGCGGAGGACTTTCTGGTTTCCAAGAGACCCAGTACTTC. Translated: CSGGLSGFQETQYF.

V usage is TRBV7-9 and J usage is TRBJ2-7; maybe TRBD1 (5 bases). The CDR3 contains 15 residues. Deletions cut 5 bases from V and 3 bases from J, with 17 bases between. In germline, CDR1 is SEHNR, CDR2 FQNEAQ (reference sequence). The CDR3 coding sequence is TGTGCCAGCAGCCCGGACACGGTAAAACGCTACGAGCAGTACTTC. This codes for CASSPDTVKRYEQYF.

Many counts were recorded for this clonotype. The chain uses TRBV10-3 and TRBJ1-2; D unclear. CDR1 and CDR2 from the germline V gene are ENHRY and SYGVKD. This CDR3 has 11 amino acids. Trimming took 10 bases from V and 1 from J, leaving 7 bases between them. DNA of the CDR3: TGTGCCACACAGATTAACTATGGCTACACCTTC. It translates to CATQINYGYTF.